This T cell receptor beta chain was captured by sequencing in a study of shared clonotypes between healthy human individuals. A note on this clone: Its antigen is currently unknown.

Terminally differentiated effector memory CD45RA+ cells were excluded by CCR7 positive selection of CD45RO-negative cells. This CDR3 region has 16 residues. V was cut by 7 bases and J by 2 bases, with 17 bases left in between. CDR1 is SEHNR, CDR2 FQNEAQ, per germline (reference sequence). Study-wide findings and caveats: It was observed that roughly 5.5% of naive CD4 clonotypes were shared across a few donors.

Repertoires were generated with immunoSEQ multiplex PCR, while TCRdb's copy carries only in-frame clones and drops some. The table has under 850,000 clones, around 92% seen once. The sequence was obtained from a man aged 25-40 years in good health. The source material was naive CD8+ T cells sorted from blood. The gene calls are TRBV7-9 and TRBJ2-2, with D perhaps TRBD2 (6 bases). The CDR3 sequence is CASTPPPGSNTGELFF. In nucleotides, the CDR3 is TGTGCCAGCACCCCCCCGCCCGGGAGTAACACCGGGGAGCTGTTTTTT.